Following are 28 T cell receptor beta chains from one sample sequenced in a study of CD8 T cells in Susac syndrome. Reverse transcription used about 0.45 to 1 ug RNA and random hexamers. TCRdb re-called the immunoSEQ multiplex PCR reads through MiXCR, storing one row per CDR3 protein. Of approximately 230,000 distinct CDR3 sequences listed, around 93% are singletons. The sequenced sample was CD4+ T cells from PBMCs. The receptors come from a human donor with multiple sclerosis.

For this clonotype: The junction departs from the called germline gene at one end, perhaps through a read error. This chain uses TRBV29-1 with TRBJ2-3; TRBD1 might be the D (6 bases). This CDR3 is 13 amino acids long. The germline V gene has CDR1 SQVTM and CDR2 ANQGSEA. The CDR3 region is CSVKDRHTDTQYF. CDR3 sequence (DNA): TGCAGCGTTAAAGACAGGCACACAGATACGCAGTATTTT.

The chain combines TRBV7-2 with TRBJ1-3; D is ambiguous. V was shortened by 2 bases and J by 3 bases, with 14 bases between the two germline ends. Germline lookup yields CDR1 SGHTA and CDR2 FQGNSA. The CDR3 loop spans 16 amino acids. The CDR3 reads CASSLNGRHYGNTIYF. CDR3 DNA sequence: TGTGCCAGCAGCTTAAACGGCCGCCATTATGGAAACACCATATATTTT.

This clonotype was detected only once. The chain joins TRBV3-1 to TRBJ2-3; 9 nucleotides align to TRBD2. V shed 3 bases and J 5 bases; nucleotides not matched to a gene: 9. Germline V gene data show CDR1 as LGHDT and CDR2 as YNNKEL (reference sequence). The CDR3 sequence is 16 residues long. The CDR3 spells CASSHQRAGGLDTQYF. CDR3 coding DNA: TGTGCCAGCAGCCACCAGAGAGCGGGGGGCCTAGATACGCAGTATTTT.

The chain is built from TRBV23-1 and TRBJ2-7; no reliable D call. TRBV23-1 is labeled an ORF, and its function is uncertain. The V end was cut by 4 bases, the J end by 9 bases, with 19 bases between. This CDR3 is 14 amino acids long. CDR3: CASSPDPPLKGQYF. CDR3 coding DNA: TGCGCCAGCAGTCCCGACCCACCCCTGAAGGGGCAGTACTTC.

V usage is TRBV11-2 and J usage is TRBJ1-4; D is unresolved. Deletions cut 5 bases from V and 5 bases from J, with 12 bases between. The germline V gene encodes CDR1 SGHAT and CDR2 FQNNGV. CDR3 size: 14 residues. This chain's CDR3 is CASSPAAVNEKLFF. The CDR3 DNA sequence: TGTGCCAGCAGCCCAGCGGCAGTGAATGAAAAACTGTTTTTT.

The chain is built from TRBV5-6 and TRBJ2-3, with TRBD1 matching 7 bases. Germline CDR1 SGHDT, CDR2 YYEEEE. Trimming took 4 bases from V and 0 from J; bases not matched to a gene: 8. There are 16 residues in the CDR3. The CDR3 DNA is TGTGCCAGCAGCGGAACGGGACAGCTTAGCACAGATACGCAGTATTTT. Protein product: CASSGTGQLSTDTQYF.

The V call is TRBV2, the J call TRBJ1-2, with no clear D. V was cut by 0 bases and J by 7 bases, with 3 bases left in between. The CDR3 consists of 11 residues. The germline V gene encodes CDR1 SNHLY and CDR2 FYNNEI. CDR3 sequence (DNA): TGTGCCAGCAGTGAAGCCGGTGGCTACACCTTC. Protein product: CASSEAGGYTF.

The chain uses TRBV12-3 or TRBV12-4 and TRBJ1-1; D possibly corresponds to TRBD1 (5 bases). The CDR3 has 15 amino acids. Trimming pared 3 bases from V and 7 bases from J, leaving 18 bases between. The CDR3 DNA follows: TGTGCCAGCAGTTTTTTGGGGGTACTATGGGTTGAAGCTTTCTTT. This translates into CASSFLGVLWVEAFF.

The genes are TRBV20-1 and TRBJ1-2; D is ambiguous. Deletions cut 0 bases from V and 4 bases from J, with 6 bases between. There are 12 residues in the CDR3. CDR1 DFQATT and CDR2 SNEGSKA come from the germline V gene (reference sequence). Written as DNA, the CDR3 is TGCAGTGCTAGAGATCTCCTCTATGGCTACACCTTC. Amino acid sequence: CSARDLLYGYTF.

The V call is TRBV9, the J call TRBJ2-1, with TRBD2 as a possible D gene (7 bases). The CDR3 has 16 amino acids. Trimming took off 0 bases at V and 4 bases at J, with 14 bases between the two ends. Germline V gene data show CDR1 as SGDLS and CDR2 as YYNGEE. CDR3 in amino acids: CASSVVGGGPYNEQFF. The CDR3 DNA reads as TGTGCCAGCAGCGTAGTTGGGGGGGGGCCTTACAATGAGCAGTTCTTC.

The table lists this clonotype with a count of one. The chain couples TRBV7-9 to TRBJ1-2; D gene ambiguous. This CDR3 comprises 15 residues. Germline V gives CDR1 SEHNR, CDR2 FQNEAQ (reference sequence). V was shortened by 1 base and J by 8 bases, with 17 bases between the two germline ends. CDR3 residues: CASSLDPRKLGGYTF. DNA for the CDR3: TGTGCCAGCAGCTTAGACCCACGAAAACTTGGCGGCTACACCTTC.

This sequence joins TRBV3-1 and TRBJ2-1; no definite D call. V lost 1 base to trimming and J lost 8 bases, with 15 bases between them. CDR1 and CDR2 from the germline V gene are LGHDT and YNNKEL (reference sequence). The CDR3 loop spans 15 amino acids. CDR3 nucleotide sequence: TGTGCCAGCAGCCAAGTGATAAGGCCTGGGGATGAGCAGTTCTTC. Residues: CASSQVIRPGDEQFF.

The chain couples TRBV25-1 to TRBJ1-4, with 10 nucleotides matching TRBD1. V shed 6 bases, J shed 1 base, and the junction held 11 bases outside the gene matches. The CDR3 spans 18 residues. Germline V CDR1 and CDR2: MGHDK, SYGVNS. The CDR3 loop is CASSVFDRGLGTNEKLFF. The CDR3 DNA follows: TGTGCCAGCAGCGTCTTCGACAGGGGGCTAGGAACTAATGAAAAACTGTTTTTT.

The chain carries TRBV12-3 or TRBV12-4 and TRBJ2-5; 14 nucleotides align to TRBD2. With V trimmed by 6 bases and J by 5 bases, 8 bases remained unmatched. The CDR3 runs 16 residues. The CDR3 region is CASSWGLAGEGETQYF. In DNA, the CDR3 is TGTGCCAGCAGCTGGGGACTAGCGGGAGAGGGGGAGACCCAGTACTTC.

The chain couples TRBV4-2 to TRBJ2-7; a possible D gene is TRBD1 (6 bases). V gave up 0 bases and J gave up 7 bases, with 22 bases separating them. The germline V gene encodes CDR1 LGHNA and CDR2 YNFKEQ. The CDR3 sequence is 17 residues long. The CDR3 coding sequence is TGTGCCAGCAGCCAAGAAGGGCAGGGGCCAGTCTCGGGGGAGCAGTACTTC. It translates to CASSQEGQGPVSGEQYF.

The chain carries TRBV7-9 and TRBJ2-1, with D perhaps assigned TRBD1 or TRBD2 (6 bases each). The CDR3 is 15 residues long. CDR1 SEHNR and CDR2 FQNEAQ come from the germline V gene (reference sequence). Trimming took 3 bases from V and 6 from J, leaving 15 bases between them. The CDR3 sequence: CASSFRGDRLNEQFF. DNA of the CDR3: TGTGCCAGCAGCTTTAGGGGGGATCGACTCAATGAGCAGTTCTTC.

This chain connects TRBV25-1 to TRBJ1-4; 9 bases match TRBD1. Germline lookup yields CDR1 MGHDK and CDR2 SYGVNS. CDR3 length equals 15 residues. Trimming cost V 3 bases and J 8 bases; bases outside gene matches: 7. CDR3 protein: CASSDPTGGREKLFF. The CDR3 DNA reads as TGTGCCAGCAGTGACCCGACAGGGGGGCGGGAAAAACTGTTTTTT. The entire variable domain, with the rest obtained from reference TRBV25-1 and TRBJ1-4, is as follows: EADIYQTPRYLVIGTGKKITLECSQTMGHDKMYWYQQDPGMELHLIHYSYGVNSTEKGDLSSESTVSRIRTEHFPLTLESARPSHTSQYLCASSDPTGGREKLFFGSGTQLSVL.

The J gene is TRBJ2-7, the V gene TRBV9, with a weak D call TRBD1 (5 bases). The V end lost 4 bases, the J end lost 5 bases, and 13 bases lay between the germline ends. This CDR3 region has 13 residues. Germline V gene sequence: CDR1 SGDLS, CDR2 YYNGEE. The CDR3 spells CASSSQGRDEQYF. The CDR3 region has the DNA TGTGCCAGCAGCTCCCAGGGTCGGGACGAGCAGTACTTC. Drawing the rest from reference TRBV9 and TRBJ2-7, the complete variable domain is DSGVTQTPKHLITATGQRVTLRCSPRSGDLSVYWYQQSLDQGLQFLIQYYNGEERAKGNILERFSAQQFPDLHSELNLSSLELGDSALYFCASSSQGRDEQYFGPGTRLTVT.

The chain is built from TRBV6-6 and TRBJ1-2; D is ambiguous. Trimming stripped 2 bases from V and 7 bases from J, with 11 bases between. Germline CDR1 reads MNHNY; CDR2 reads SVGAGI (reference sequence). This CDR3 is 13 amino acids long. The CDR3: CASSYNVGAGYTF. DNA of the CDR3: TGTGCCAGCAGTTACAACGTAGGAGCTGGCTACACCTTC.

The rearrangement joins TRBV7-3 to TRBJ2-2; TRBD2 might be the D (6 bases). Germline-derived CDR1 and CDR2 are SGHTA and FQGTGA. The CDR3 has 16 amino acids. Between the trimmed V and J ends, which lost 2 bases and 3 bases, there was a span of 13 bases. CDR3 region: CASSLVAGTHTGELFF. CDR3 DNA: TGTGCCAGCAGCTTAGTGGCGGGAACGCACACCGGGGAGCTGTTTTTT.

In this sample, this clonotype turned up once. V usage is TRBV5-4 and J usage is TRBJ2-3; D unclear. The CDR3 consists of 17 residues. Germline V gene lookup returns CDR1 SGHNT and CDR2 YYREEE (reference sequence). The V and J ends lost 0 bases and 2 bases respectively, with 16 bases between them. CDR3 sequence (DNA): TGTGCCAGCAGCTTGGGTCTATCACTAATCCCCACAGATACGCAGTATTTT. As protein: CASSLGLSLIPTDTQYF.

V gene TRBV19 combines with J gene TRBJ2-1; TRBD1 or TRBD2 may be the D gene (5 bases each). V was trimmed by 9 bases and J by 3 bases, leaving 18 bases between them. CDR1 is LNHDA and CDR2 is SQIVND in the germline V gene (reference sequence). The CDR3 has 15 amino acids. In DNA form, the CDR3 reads TGTGCCAGCGCCATCCGGGACGTTCTCTACAATGAGCAGTTCTTC. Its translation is CASAIRDVLYNEQFF.

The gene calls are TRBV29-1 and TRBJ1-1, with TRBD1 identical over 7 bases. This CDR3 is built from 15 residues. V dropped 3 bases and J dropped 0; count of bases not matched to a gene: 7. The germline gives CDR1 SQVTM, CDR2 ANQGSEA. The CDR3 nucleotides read TGCAGCGTTGATACAGGGGCAGCTATGAACACTGAAGCTTTCTTT. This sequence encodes CSVDTGAAMNTEAFF.

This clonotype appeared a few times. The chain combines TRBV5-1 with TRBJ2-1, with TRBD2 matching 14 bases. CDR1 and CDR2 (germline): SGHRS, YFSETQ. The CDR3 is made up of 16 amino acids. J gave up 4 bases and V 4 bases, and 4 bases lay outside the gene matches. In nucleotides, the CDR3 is TGCGCCAGCAGCACCGGACTAGCGGGGGGATACAATGAGCAGTTCTTC. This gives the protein CASSTGLAGGYNEQFF.

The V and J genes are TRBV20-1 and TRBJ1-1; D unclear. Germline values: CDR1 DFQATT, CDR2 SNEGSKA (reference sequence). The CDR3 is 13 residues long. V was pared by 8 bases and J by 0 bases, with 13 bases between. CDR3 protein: CSTSRTMNTEAFF. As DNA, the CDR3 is TGCAGTACCTCCCGGACCATGAACACTGAAGCTTTCTTT.

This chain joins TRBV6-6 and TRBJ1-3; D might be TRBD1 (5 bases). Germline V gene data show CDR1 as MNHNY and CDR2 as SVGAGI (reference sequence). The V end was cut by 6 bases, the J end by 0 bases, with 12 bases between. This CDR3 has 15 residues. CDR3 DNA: TGTGCCAGCAGACAAACAGGAGCCTCTGGAAACACCATATATTTT. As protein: CASRQTGASGNTIYF.

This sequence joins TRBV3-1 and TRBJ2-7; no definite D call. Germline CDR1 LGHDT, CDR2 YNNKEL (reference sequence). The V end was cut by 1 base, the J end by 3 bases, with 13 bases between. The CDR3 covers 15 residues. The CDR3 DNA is TGTGCCAGCAGCCAAGGTGTCCCGGGTTTCTACGAGCAGTACTTC. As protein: CASSQGVPGFYEQYF.

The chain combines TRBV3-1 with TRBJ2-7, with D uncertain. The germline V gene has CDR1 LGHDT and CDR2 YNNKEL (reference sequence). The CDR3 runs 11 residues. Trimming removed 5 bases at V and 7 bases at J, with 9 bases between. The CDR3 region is CASSNVEEQYF. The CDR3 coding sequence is TGTGCCAGCAGCAATGTGGAAGAGCAGTACTTC.